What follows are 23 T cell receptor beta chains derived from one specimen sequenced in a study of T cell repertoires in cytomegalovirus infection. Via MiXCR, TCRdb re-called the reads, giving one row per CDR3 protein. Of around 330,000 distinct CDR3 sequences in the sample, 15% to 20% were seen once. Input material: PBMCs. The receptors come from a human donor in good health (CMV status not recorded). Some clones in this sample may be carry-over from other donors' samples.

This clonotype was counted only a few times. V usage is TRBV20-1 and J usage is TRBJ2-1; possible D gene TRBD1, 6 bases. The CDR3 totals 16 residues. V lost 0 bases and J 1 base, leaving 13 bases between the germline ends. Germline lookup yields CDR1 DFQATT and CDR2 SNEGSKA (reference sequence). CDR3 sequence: CSARDSGQSSYNEQFF. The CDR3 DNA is TGCAGTGCTAGAGATTCAGGACAGTCATCCTACAATGAGCAGTTCTTC.

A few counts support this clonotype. The CDR3 loop reads CSARDPTSGDSYEQYF. The DNA of the CDR3 is TGCAGTGCTAGAGATCCCACTAGCGGGGACTCCTACGAGCAGTACTTC. The chain employs TRBV20-1 and TRBJ2-7; 10 bases agree with TRBD2. The CDR3 consists of 16 residues. Germline CDR1 DFQATT, CDR2 SNEGSKA (reference sequence). Germline trimming cut 0 bases from V and 0 bases from J; bases unmatched to any gene: 5.

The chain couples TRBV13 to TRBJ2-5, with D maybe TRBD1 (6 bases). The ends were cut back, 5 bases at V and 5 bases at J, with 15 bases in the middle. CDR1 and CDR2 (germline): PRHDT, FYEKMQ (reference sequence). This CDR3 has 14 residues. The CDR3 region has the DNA TGTGCCAGCAGCATAACCGGGACATCCGAGACCCAGTACTTC. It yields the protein CASSITGTSETQYF.

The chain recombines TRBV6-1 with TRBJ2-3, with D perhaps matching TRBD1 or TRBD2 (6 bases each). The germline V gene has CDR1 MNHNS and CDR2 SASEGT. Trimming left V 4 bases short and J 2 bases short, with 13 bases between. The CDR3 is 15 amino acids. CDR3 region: CASSAQGGITDTQYF. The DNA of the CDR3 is TGTGCCAGCAGTGCACAGGGAGGTATCACAGATACGCAGTATTTT.

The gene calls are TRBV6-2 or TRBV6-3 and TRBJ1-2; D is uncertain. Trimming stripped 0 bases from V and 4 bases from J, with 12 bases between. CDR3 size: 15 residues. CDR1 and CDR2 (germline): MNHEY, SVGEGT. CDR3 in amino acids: CASSYSPGGSYGYTF. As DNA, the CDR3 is TGTGCCAGCAGTTACTCCCCGGGAGGTAGCTATGGCTACACCTTC.

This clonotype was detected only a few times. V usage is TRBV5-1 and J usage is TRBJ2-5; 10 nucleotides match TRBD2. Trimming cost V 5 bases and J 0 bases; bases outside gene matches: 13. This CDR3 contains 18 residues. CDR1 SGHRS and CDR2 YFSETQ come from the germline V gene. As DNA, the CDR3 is TGCGCCAGCAGTCAGGGAAATAGCGGGGGGACGAACCAAGAGACCCAGTACTTC. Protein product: CASSQGNSGGTNQETQYF.

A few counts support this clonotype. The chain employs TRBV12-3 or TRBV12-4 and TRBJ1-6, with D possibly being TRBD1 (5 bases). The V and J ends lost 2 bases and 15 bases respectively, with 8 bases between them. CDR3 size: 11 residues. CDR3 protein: CASSLKGHLHF. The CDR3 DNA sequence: TGTGCCAGCAGTTTAAAGGGGCACCTCCACTTT.

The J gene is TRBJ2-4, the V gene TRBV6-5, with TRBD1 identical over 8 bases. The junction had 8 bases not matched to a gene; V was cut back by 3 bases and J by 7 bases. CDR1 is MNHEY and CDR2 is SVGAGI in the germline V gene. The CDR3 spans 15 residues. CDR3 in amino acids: CASSYSGGEWNIQYF. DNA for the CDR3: TGTGCCAGCAGTTATTCAGGGGGCGAGTGGAACATTCAGTACTTC.

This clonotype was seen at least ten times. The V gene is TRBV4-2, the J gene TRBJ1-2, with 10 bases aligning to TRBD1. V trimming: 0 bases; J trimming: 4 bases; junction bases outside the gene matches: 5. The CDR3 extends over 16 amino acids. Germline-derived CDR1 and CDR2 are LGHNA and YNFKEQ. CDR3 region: CASSQEDGQGVYGYTF. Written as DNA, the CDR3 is TGTGCCAGCAGCCAAGAAGATGGACAGGGGGTCTATGGCTACACCTTC.

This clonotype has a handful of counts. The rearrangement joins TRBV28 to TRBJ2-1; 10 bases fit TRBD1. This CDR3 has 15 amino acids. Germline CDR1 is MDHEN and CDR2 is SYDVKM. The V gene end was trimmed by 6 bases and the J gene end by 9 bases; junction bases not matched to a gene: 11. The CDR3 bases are TGTGCCAGCAGACCCCCGGGACAGGGGTTGAGTGAGCAGTTCTTC. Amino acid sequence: CASRPPGQGLSEQFF.

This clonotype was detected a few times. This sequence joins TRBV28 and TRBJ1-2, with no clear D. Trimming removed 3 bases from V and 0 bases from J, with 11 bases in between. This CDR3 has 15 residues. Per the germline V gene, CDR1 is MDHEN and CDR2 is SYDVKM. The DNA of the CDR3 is TGTGCCAGCAGTTTGGCCGGGCTAGCTAACTATGGCTACACCTTC. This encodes CASSLAGLANYGYTF.

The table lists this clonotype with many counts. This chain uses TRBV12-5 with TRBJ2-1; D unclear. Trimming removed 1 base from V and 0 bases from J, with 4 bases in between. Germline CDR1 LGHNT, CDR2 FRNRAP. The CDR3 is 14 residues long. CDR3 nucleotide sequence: TGTGCTAGTGGTTTGGCGAACTCCTACAATGAGCAGTTCTTC. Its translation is CASGLANSYNEQFF.

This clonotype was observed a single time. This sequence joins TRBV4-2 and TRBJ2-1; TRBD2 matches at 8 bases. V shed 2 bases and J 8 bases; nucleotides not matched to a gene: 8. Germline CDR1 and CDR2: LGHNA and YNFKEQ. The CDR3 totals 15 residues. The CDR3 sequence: CASSQPGLGHDEQFF. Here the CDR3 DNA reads TGTGCCAGCAGCCAACCGGGACTAGGGCACGATGAGCAGTTCTTC.

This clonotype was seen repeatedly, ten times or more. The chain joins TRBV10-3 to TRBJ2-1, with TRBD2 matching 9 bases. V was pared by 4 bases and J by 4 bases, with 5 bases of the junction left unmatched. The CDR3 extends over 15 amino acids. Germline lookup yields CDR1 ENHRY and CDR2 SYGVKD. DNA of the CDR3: TGTGCCATCAGTGCCACTAGCGGGCTTTACAATGAGCAGTTCTTC. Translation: CAISATSGLYNEQFF.

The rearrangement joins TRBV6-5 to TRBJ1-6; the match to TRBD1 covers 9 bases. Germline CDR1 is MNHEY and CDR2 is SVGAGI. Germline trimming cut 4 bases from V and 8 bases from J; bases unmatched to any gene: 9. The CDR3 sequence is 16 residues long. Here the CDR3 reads CASSLQGARFDSPLHF. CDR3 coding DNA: TGTGCCAGCAGTTTACAGGGGGCGCGGTTTGATTCACCCCTCCACTTT.

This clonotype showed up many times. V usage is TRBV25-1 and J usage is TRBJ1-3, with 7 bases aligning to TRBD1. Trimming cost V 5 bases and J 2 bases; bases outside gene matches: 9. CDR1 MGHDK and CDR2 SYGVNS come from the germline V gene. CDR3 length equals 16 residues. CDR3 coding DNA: TGTGCCAGCAGTCCCGCAACCGGACAGGCTGGAAACACCATATATTTT. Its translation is CASSPATGQAGNTIYF.

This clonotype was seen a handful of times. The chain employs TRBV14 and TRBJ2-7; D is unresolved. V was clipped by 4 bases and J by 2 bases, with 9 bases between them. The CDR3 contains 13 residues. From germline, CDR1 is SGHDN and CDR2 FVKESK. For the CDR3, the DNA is TGTGCCAGCAGCCCCCTGGGGACCTACGAGCAGTACTTC. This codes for CASSPLGTYEQYF.

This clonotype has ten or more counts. CDR3 region: CASSLERVAYEQYF. Written as DNA, the CDR3 is TGTGCCAGCAGTTTAGAACGGGTTGCCTACGAGCAGTACTTC. This sequence joins TRBV12-3 or TRBV12-4 and TRBJ2-7; D unclear. Trimming stripped 1 base from V and 2 bases from J, with 9 bases between. This CDR3 contains 14 residues.

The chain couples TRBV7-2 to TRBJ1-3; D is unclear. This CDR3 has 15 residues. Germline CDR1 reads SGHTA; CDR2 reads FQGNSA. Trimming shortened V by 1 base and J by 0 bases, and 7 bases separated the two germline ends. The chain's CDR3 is CASSLVHSSGNTIYF. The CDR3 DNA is TGTGCCAGCAGCTTAGTTCACAGCTCTGGAAACACCATATATTTT.

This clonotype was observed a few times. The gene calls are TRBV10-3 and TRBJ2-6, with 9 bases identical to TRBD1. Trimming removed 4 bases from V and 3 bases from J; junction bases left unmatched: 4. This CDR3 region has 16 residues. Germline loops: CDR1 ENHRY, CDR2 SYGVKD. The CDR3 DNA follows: TGTGCCATCAGTGTTCGGACAGGGGATGGGGCCAACGTCCTGACTTTC. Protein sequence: CAISVRTGDGANVLTF.

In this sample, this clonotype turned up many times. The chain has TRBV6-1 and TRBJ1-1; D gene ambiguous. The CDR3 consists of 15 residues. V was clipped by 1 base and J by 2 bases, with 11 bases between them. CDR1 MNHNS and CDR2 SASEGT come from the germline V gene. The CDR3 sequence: CASSEGIERNTEAFF. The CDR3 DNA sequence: TGTGCCAGCAGTGAAGGAATCGAGAGAAACACTGAAGCTTTCTTT.

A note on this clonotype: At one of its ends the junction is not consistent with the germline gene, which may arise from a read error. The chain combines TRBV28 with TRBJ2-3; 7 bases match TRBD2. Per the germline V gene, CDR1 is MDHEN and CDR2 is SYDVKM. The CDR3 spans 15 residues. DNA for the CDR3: TGTGCCTGCAGTTTGGTCAGCGGGGGCACAGATACGCAGTATTTT. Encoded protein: CACSLVSGGTDTQYF.

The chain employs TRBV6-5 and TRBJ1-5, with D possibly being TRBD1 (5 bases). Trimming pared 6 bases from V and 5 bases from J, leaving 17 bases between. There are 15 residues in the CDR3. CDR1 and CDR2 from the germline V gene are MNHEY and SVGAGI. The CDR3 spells CASSGVSGRDQPQHF. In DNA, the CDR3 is TGTGCCAGCAGCGGAGTTTCAGGGCGCGATCAGCCCCAGCATTTT.